This T cell receptor (beta chain) was recovered during a study of PD-1 blockade in classical Hodgkin lymphoma. The study's findings and limits: Repertoire differences lack defined causes, possibly disease activity or prior therapy. At baseline, newly diagnosed patients reportedly showed less TCR diversity than healthy donors. Partial responders and progressors had significantly lower baseline TCR diversity.

Germline CDR1 and CDR2: SQVTM and ANQGSEA. The CDR3 has 13 amino acids. V lost 6 bases to trimming and J lost 4 bases; unmatched junction nucleotides: 4. Brentuximab vedotin exposure varied among the patients, all of whom had relapsed after autologous stem cell transplantation. Starting with thawed PBMCs, CD4+ T cells were purified by magnetic negative selection. Relapsed/refractory classical Hodgkin lymphoma patients had complete, partial or progressive responses. Assay used: immunoSEQ multiplex PCR; TCRdb lists only in-frame clones, some missing. The data show about 6,800 clones, with just under 80% seen just once and approximately 2.6% held by the top ten. A remark on this clone: Its antigen is currently unknown.

The clonotype originates from a human donor with classical Hodgkin lymphoma. Sequenced material: CD4+ T cells from blood, taken at baseline. The chain carries TRBV29-1 and TRBJ2-1; 9 bases map to TRBD1. CDR3 DNA sequence: TGCAGCGTGGACAGGGGTCCTTACAATGAGCAGTTCTTC. Translated: CSVDRGPYNEQFF.